This T cell receptor beta chain was captured by sequencing in a study of blood T cell repertoires in COVID-19. The wider study: The United States, Italy and Spain supplied acute and convalescent COVID-19 samples. In each case, the material was cDNA or gDNA derived from T cells, B-cell-depleted T cells, or PBMCs.

Per the original data handling: Estimates of nucleated cell counts were drawn from the amplification of reference gene primers. Using immunoSEQ multiplex PCR, the repertoire was profiled, and TCRdb retains in-frame clones only, with some absent. V and J calls and clone size come straight from that table; D and trimming were deduced from the DNA. There are around 280,000 clones in the sample; around 91% occur only once, and around 1.7% lies in the top ten. The germline gives CDR1 MGHRA, CDR2 YSYEKL. Trimming removed 2 bases from V and 1 base from J; junction bases left unmatched: 3. CDR3 length: 16 residues.

The sample comprised PBMCs or T cells enriched from blood (not recorded which). The sequence came from a woman under 30 with acute COVID-19. The J gene is TRBJ2-1, the V gene TRBV4-1; 9 bases align to TRBD2. DNA for the CDR3: TGCGCCAGCAGCCAATGGACTAGCGAGTCCTACAATGAGCAGTTCTTC. It encodes CASSQWTSESYNEQFF.